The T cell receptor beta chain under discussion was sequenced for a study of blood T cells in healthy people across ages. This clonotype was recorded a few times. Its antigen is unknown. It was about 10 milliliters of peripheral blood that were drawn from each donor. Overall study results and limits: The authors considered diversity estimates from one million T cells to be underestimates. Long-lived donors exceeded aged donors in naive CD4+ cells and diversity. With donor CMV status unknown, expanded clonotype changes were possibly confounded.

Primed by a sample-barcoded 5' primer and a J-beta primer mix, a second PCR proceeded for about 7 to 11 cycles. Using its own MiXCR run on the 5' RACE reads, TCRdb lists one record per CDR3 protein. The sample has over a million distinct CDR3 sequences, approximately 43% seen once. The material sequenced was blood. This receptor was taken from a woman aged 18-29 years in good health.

The chain's CDR3 is CASRDREFGEQFF. Written as DNA, the CDR3 is TGTGCCAGCCGGGACAGGGAATTTGGTGAGCAGTTCTTC. The genes are TRBV6-6 and TRBJ2-1, with 9 nucleotides matching TRBD1. Germline trimming cut 8 bases from V and 9 bases from J; bases unmatched to any gene: 8. This CDR3 is built from 13 residues. Germline V CDR1 and CDR2: MNHNY, SVGAGI (reference sequence).